Below are 2 T cell receptor beta chains sequenced from a single sample in a study of blood T cell repertoires in COVID-19. Libraries were prepared by immunoSEQ multiplex PCR; TCRdb keeps only in-frame clonotypes and omits some of them. The sample has 97,000 or so clones, approximately 90% seen once; the top ten hold about 5.2%. Sequences were obtained from peripheral blood. The receptors here all came from a man aged 50 to 60 with acute or convalescent COVID-19.

The chain employs TRBV5-5 and TRBJ2-1; unclear D gene. V dropped 5 bases and J dropped 6 bases, with 15 bases sitting between them. CDR1 and CDR2 from the germline V gene are SGHKS and YYEKEE (reference sequence). The CDR3 loop spans 14 amino acids. The CDR3 nucleotides read TGTGCCAGCAGATCTAGAGGTGGGTCCAATGAGCAGTTCTTC. This codes for CASRSRGGSNEQFF.

CDR3 region: CATSPRGNYGYTF. The DNA for the CDR3 is TGTGCCACCAGCCCCCGCGGTAACTATGGCTACACCTTC. This chain links TRBV24-1 with TRBJ1-2; D uncertain. The V end lost 7 bases, the J end lost 1 base, and 9 bases lay between the germline ends. The CDR3 is 13 amino acids. From germline, CDR1 is KGHDR and CDR2 SFDVKD.